The source of this T cell receptor beta chain is a study of post-analysis software for immune sequencing data. Study-level findings and limits: In patients, a few TRBV segments were more frequent than in controls, with TRBV5-6, TRBV5-1 and TRBV20-1 among them. Normalized Chao1 diversity was significantly lower in multiple sclerosis patients than in controls. Samples from a shared batch, those prepared together, strongly co-clustered by F measure.

A note on this clonotype: What it recognizes is unknown.

Germline V gene lookup returns CDR1 SEHNR and CDR2 FQNEAQ (reference sequence). The CDR3 has 13 amino acids. V was cut by 11 bases and J by 7 bases, with 18 bases left in between. Tagging with unique molecular identifiers was a feature of the TCR beta cDNA libraries. TCRdb re-called the PCR reads through MiXCR, storing one row per CDR3 protein. The data show roughly 670,000 distinct CDR3 sequences, over 45% seen once. The sequencing input was blood. This rearrangement joins TRBV7-9 to TRBJ2-1; the D gene is possibly TRBD2 (7 bases). The TCR sequence derives from a girl aged 2 to 9 with multiple sclerosis. The CDR3 region is CAAGGPGSNEQFF. CDR3 coding DNA: TGTGCCGCCGGGGGGCCAGGGTCTAATGAGCAGTTCTTC.